One sample yielded the 14 T cell receptor beta chains listed below, sequenced in a study of T cell responses to AZD1222 COVID-19 vaccine. This table comes from immunoSEQ multiplex PCR, and its TCRdb copy is limited to in-frame clones, with some not included. Among about 120,000 clones listed, around nine tenths were seen once. The specimen comprised peripheral blood, sampled on day 0 of AZD1222 vaccination. These TCRs come from an adult in good health.

The gene calls are TRBV5-4 and TRBJ1-1; 7 positions agree with TRBD1. The germline CDR1 and CDR2 sequences are SGHNT and YYREEE (reference sequence). CDR3 length: 11 residues. V shed 4 bases and J 8 bases; nucleotides not matched to a gene: 2. This CDR3 reads CASSKDREAFF. The CDR3 DNA reads TGTGCCAGCAGCAAGGACAGGGAAGCTTTCTTT.

The CDR3 spells CASIGSGQLNTEAFF. CDR3 sequence (DNA): TGCGCCAGCATCGGGTCGGGACAGTTGAACACTGAAGCTTTCTTT. The chain joins TRBV5-1 to TRBJ1-1; 7 bases map to TRBD1. The germline gives CDR1 SGHRS, CDR2 YFSETQ. Germline trimming cut 6 bases from V and 0 bases from J; bases unmatched to any gene: 8. The CDR3 runs to 15 residues.

The rearrangement joins TRBV5-5 to TRBJ1-1, with 9 positions matching TRBD1. Trimming removed 3 bases from V and 3 bases from J; junction bases left unmatched: 3. Per the germline V gene, CDR1 is SGHKS and CDR2 is YYEKEE (reference sequence). The length of the CDR3 is 14 residues. Written as DNA, the CDR3 is TGTGCCAGCAGCTGGGGGGACAGGGACACTGAAGCTTTCTTT. Its translation is CASSWGDRDTEAFF. The whole variable domain, remainder taken from reference TRBV5-5 and TRBJ1-1, is DAGVTQSPTHLIKTRGQQVTLRCSPISGHKSVSWYQQVLGQGPQFIFQYYEKEERGRGNFPDRFSARQFPNYSSELNVNALLLGDSALYLCASSWGDRDTEAFFGQGTRLTVV.

J is TRBJ1-3 and V is TRBV25-1; D is uncertain. The V and J ends lost 4 bases and 3 bases respectively, with 7 bases between them. Germline CDR1 and CDR2: MGHDK and SYGVNS. This CDR3 has 13 amino acids. CDR3 loop: CASSGGYGNTIYF. The DNA for the CDR3 is TGTGCCAGCAGTGGAGGGTATGGAAACACCATATATTTT.

This chain joins TRBV2 and TRBJ2-1, with 11 bases identical to TRBD1. This CDR3 has 15 residues. The germline V gene has CDR1 SNHLY and CDR2 FYNNEI. Unmatched junction bases numbered 8, after V lost 6 bases and J lost 7 bases. The CDR3 sequence is CASRPRDRGGNEQFF. The CDR3 bases are TGTGCCAGCAGGCCCAGGGACAGGGGGGGGAATGAGCAGTTCTTC.

The V call is TRBV9, the J call TRBJ2-3, with D tentatively TRBD2 (5 bases). Germline V gives CDR1 SGDLS, CDR2 YYNGEE. Trimming cost V 0 bases and J 4 bases, with 9 bases left between them. The CDR3 loop spans 14 amino acids. This CDR3 is CASSVAGMADTQYF. The CDR3, as DNA: TGTGCCAGCAGCGTAGCCGGGATGGCAGATACGCAGTATTTT.

Relative to its sample, this clone is medium-sized (0.01 to 0.1%). This chain connects TRBV7-9 to TRBJ1-1; D gene unclear. This CDR3 comprises 12 residues. V lost 4 bases, J lost 8 bases, and 11 bases lay in between. The germline gives CDR1 SEHNR, CDR2 FQNEAQ (reference sequence). As DNA, the CDR3 is TGTGCCAGCAGCTACGCGGGGAGCGAAGCTTTCTTT. Translation gives CASSYAGSEAFF.

V is TRBV4-3 and J is TRBJ2-3; 7 bases map to TRBD2. The CDR3 loop spans 20 amino acids. J lost 0 bases, V lost 1 base, and 16 bases had no gene match. Per the germline V gene, CDR1 is LGHNA and CDR2 is YSLEER. Here the CDR3 DNA reads TGCGCCAGCAGCCAAGGGTCGGGGACTACTGGGATATCTAGCACAGATACGCAGTATTTT. This translates into CASSQGSGTTGISSTDTQYF.

J is TRBJ2-2 and V is TRBV5-4; 8 bases are a match to TRBD2. The CDR3 is 14 amino acids. V lost 3 bases and J lost 5; bases outside the gene matches: 3. Germline V gene sequence: CDR1 SGHNT, CDR2 YYREEE (reference sequence). CDR3 amino acids: CASSSGGETGELFF. In nucleotides, the CDR3 is TGTGCCAGCAGCTCCGGGGGGGAGACCGGGGAGCTGTTTTTT. Together with reference TRBV5-4 and TRBJ2-2, the CDR3 gives the full variable domain: ETGVTQSPTHLIKTRGQQVTLRCSSQSGHNTVSWYQQALGQGPQFIFQYYREEENGRGNFPPRFSGLQFPNYSSELNVNALELDDSALYLCASSSGGETGELFFGEGSRLTVL.

With regard to this clone: The sample contains more than one DNA sequence encoding this CDR3. The CDR3 spells CASSIEGTGSGYTF. The DNA for the CDR3 is TGTGCCAGTAGTATAGAGGGGACAGGGTCCGGCTACACCTTC. The rearrangement joins TRBV19 to TRBJ1-2, with 9 bases fitting TRBD1. The CDR3 contains 14 residues. In germline, CDR1 is LNHDA, CDR2 SQIVND (reference sequence). V dropped 0 bases and J dropped 8; count of bases not matched to a gene: 4.

This sequence joins TRBV27 and TRBJ1-5; 8 bases line up with TRBD1. V was pared by 5 bases and J by 2 bases, with 5 bases of the junction left unmatched. This CDR3 has 15 residues. Germline CDR1 reads MNHEY; CDR2 reads SMNVEV (reference sequence). The CDR3 nucleotides are TGTGCCAGCAGTCTTCAGGGGGCCGGCAATCAGCCCCAGCATTTT. Translating it yields CASSLQGAGNQPQHF.

A single count supports this clone. J is TRBJ1-2 and V is TRBV7-8, with TRBD1 identical over 8 bases. CDR1 is SGHVS, CDR2 FQNEAQ, per germline. V lost 3 bases to trimming and J lost 4 bases; unmatched junction nucleotides: 4. This CDR3 spans 14 amino acids. The CDR3 is CASSLAGGGYGYTF. The CDR3 bases are TGTGCCAGCAGCTTGGCAGGGGGCGGCTATGGCTACACCTTC.

The chain joins TRBV5-1 to TRBJ2-5; 8 bases line up with TRBD2. This CDR3 region has 15 residues. Germline-derived CDR1 and CDR2 are SGHRS and YFSETQ. The V gene end was trimmed by 3 bases and the J gene end by 2 bases; junction bases not matched to a gene: 6. The CDR3 DNA reads TGCGCCAGCAGCTATAGCGGGGAGAAACAAGAGACCCAGTACTTC. Translated, it gives CASSYSGEKQETQYF.

V and J are TRBV19 and TRBJ2-5, with D unresolved. Trimming shortened V by 6 bases and J by 0 bases, and 8 bases separated the two germline ends. Germline V lookup: CDR1 LNHDA, CDR2 SQIVND (reference sequence). The CDR3 is 13 residues long. The DNA for the CDR3 is TGTGCCAGTAGAGAACACCACCAAGAGACCCAGTACTTC. It codes for CASREHHQETQYF.